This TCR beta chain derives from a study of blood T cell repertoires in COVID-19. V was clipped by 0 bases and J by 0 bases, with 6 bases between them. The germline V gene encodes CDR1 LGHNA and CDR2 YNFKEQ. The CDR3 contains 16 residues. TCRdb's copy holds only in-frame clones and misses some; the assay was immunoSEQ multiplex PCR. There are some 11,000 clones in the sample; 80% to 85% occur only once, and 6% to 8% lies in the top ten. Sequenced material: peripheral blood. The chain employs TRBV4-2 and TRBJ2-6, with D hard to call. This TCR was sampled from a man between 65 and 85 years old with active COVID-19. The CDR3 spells CASSQEAVSGANVLTF. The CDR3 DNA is TGTGCCAGCAGCCAAGAGGCGGTCTCTGGGGCCAACGTCCTGACTTTC.